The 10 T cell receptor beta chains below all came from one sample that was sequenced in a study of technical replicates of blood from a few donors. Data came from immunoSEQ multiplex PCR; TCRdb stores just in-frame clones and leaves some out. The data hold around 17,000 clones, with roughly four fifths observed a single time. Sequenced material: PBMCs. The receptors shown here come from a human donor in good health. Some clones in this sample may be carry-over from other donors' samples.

This CDR3 reads CASSISRDTEAFF. The CDR3 nucleotides read TGTGCCAGTAGTATATCGCGGGACACTGAAGCTTTCTTT. This chain links TRBV19 with TRBJ1-1; no clear D gene. Trimming removed 2 bases at V and 3 bases at J, with 7 bases between. Germline CDR1 and CDR2: LNHDA and SQIVND (reference sequence). This CDR3 has 13 amino acids.

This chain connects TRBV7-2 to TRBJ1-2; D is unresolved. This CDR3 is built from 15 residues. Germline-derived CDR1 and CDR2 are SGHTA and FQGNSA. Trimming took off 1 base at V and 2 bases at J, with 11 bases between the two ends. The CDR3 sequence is CASSLVGNSNYGYTF. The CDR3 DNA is TGTGCCAGCAGCTTAGTGGGCAACTCGAACTATGGCTACACCTTC.

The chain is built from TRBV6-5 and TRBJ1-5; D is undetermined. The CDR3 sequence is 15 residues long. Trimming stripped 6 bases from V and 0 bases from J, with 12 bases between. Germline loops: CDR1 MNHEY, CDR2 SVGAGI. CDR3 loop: CASSRHPYSNQPQHF. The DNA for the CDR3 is TGTGCCAGCAGCCGACACCCCTATAGCAATCAGCCCCAGCATTTT.

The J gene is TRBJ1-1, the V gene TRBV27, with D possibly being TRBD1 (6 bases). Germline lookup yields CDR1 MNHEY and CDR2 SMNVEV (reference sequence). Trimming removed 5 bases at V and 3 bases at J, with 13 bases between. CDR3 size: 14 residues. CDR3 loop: CASSPGRGDTEAFF. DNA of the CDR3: TGTGCCAGCAGTCCCGGGAGGGGGGACACTGAAGCTTTCTTT.

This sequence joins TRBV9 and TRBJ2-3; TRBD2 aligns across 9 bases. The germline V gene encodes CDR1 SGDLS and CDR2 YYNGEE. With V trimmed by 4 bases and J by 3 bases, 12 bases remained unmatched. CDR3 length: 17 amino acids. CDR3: CASSPRSLGLATDTQYF. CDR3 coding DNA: TGTGCCAGCAGCCCCAGGTCCTTGGGACTAGCAACAGATACGCAGTATTTT.

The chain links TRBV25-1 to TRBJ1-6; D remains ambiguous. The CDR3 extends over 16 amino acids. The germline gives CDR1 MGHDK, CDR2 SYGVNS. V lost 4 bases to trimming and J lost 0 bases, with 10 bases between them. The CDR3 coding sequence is TGTGCCAGCAGTGTCCAGTCGGGCTCCTATAATTCACCCCTCCACTTT. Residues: CASSVQSGSYNSPLHF.

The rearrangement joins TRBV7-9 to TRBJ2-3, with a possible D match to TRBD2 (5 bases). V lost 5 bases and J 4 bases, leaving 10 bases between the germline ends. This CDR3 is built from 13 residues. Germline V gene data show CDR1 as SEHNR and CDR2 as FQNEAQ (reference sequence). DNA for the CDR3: TGTGCCAGCAGCCCGAGCGGACCAGATACGCAGTATTTT. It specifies CASSPSGPDTQYF. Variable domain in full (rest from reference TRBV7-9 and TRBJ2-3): DTGVSQNPRHKITKRGQNVTFRCDPISEHNRLYWYRQTLGQGPEFLTYFQNEAQLEKSRLLSDRFSAERPKGSFSTLEIQRTEQGDSAMYLCASSPSGPDTQYFGPGTRLTVL.

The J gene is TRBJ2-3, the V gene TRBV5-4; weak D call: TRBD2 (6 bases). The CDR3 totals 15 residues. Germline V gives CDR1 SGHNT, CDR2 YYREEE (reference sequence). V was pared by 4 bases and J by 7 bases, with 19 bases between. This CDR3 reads CASSLAGTGPNTQYF. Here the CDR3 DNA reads TGTGCCAGCAGCCTCGCAGGGACTGGCCCCAATACGCAGTATTTT. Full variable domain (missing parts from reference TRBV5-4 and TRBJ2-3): ETGVTQSPTHLIKTRGQQVTLRCSSQSGHNTVSWYQQALGQGPQFIFQYYREEENGRGNFPPRFSGLQFPNYSSELNVNALELDDSALYLCASSLAGTGPNTQYFGPGTRLTVL.

CDR3: CASSLGPGNEQFF. Here the CDR3 DNA reads TGTGCCAGCAGCTTAGGCCCAGGGAATGAGCAGTTCTTC. The chain joins TRBV7-7 to TRBJ2-1, with TRBD1 as a possible D gene (5 bases). CDR3 length equals 13 residues. From germline, CDR1 is SSHAT and CDR2 FNYEAQ (reference sequence). The V end was cut by 1 base, the J end by 7 bases, with 8 bases between.

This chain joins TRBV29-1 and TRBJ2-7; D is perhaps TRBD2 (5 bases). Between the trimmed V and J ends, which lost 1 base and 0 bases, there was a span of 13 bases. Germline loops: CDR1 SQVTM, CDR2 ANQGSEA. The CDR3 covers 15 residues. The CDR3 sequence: CSVEGGAVSSYEQYF. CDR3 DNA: TGCAGCGTTGAAGGGGGAGCGGTGAGCTCCTACGAGCAGTACTTC.